The rows below give T cell receptor beta chains drawn from one sample of a study of T cell changes during pregnancy in multiple sclerosis. Libraries were prepared by immunoSEQ multiplex PCR; TCRdb keeps only in-frame clonotypes and omits some of them. Seen here are some 40,000 clones, just over 90% observed once, and the top ten hold 0.35% to 0.45%. The starting material was CD4+ T cells from peripheral blood mononuclear cells, obtained in the third trimester of pregnancy. These receptor sequences come from a female donor in good health, enrolled as a control in a pregnancy study. Both conserved end residues are part of each CDR3.

TRBV4-1,TRBJ1-5,CASSQQDRDNQPQHF
TRBV29-1,TRBJ1-2,CSVEQGAGGYTF
TRBV7-8,TRBJ2-5,CASSFVRTETQYF
TRBV28,TRBJ2-5,CASSSGGMFGTQYF
TRBV9,TRBJ2-1,CASSVGQGTYNEQFF
TRBV2,TRBJ1-5,CASNRETRSNQPQHF
TRBV7-2,TRBJ2-5,CASSSNQAGGRETQYF
TRBV4-1,TRBJ2-3,CASSLGGAVDTDTQYF
TRBV2,TRBJ1-5,CASRLRTAINQPQHF
TRBV9,TRBJ1-1,CASSVQGVGTEAFF
TRBV13,TRBJ2-2,CASRRSPGGAGELFF
TRBV15,TRBJ2-7,CATSRDFGQGANYEQYF
TRBV5-5,TRBJ2-5,CASSRTAQETQYF
TRBV19,TRBJ1-1,CASSQSGGSSTEAFF
TRBV18,TRBJ1-1,CASSFRTEPNTEAFF
TRBV30,TRBJ1-4,CAWGNRGYGEKLFF
TRBV2,TRBJ1-2,CASGTGNGYTF
TRBV25-1,TRBJ1-2,CASSEYGAYGYTF
TRBV27,TRBJ2-2,CASSPRLAGGSGELFF
TRBV6-6,TRBJ1-4,CASGRQGREKLFF
TRBV19,TRBJ1-1,CASSMVLLRSEAFF
TRBV6-1,TRBJ1-5,CASTTLAEGPQHF
TRBV11-2,TRBJ2-2,CASRGIAGGATGELFF
TRBV7-9,TRBJ2-7,CASRRELSYEQYF
TRBV19,TRBJ2-3,CASSPLAGGHSDTQYF
TRBV7-9,TRBJ2-3,CASSLVVAYLTDTQYF